These 13 T cell receptor beta chains were all obtained from the same sample, sequenced in a study of human T cells and chemical hapten exposure (dated by TCRdb to the early 2020s). The library came from RACE. The sequencer listed for this sample is NextSeq 500. Through fastp at Q25 and MiXCR, TCRdb rebuilt clones from the public reads, retaining in-frame beta chains. Each CDR3 protein appears once, grouped with its most common genes and DNA. This sample gives 35,000 to 50,000 distinct CDR3 sequences in total; around 11% of them show up just once. The top ten clonotypes cover 5.5% to 6.5% of the sample. The time point label corresponds to: pre-sensitization, week 0. The treatment or condition label here, explained by the study, means: therapeutic diphenylcyclopropenone sensitization with weekly scalp DPC. Here the sequenced sample was whole blood, taken in connection with sensitization to the hapten diphenylcyclopropenone (DPC). The receptors here all came from a woman aged 30 to 39 with alopecia areata. Some clones in this sample may be carry-over from other donors' samples.

The chain couples TRBV7-9 to TRBJ2-7; D gene unclear. This CDR3 has 15 amino acids. The germline V and J ends were trimmed by 1 base and 0 bases, with 10 bases remaining between them. From germline, CDR1 is SEHNR and CDR2 FQNEAQ (reference sequence). CDR3 bases: TGTGCCAGCAGCTTAGTACAGCTAATCTCCTACGAGCAGTACTTC. Its protein is CASSLVQLISYEQYF.

This clonotype has a count of ten or more. The rearrangement links TRBV14 to TRBJ2-5, with 7 bases identical to TRBD1. Germline V gene lookup returns CDR1 SGHDN and CDR2 FVKESK. J lost 2 bases, V lost 5 bases, and 11 bases had no gene match. This CDR3 contains 16 residues. The CDR3 sequence is CASSAHRGAVQETQYF. The CDR3 DNA reads TGTGCCAGCAGCGCGCACAGGGGAGCGGTGCAAGAGACCCAGTACTTC. The full variable domain, rest sourced from reference TRBV14 and TRBJ2-5, is EAGVTQFPSHSVIEKGQTVTLRCDPISGHDNLYWYRRVMGKEIKFLLHFVKESKQDESGMPNNRFLAERTGGTYSTLKVQPAELEDSGVYFCASSAHRGAVQETQYFGPGTRLLVL.

The gene calls are TRBV4-3 and TRBJ1-2; 7 bases are shared with TRBD1. The CDR3 totals 17 residues. The J segment lost 4 bases and the V segment lost 0 bases, leaving 11 bases of the junction unmatched. Germline V gene data show CDR1 as LGHNA and CDR2 as YSLEER. The CDR3 loop is CASSQDIRQGRPYGYTF. The CDR3 region has the DNA TGCGCCAGCAGCCAAGACATCCGACAGGGACGGCCCTATGGCTACACCTTC.

The rearrangement uses TRBV7-9 and TRBJ2-5, with 10 nucleotides matching TRBD1. CDR3 length equals 18 residues. J was trimmed by 4 bases and V by 2 bases; bases with no gene match: 13. CDR1 and CDR2 from the germline V gene are SEHNR and FQNEAQ (reference sequence). CDR3 sequence reads: CASSLSSLGTGARETQYF. CDR3 nucleotide sequence: TGTGCCAGCAGCTTATCTTCCCTCGGGACAGGGGCGCGAGAGACCCAGTACTTC.

The chain employs TRBV10-3 and TRBJ2-3; D is unclear. Trimming cost V 8 bases and J 0 bases, with 6 bases left between them. CDR1 is ENHRY, CDR2 SYGVKD, per germline. The CDR3 covers 12 residues. This CDR3 is CAIGKSTDTQYF. The CDR3 DNA reads as TGTGCCATCGGCAAGAGCACAGATACGCAGTATTTT.

This clonotype was counted many times. CDR3 amino acids: CASSPAYPNTEAFF. DNA of the CDR3: TGTGCCAGCTCACCTGCTTACCCGAACACTGAAGCTTTCTTT. V gene TRBV18 combines with J gene TRBJ1-1; D gene unclear. The germline V gene encodes CDR1 KGHSH and CDR2 LQKENI. V was clipped by 3 bases and J by 1 base, with 9 bases between them. CDR3 length: 14 amino acids.

This clonotype was recorded at least ten times. V and J are TRBV7-2 and TRBJ2-1; no definite D call. Trimming removed 5 bases at V and 9 bases at J, with 11 bases between. Germline V lookup: CDR1 SGHTA, CDR2 FQGNSA. This CDR3 spans 12 amino acids. The CDR3 protein is CASSKTMGEQFF. In DNA form, the CDR3 reads TGTGCCAGCAGCAAGACAATGGGTGAGCAGTTCTTC.

V usage is TRBV5-4 and J usage is TRBJ2-1, with 11 nucleotides matching TRBD2. The CDR3 consists of 15 residues. The V and J ends lost 5 bases and 7 bases, in that order; junction bases with no gene match: 8. Germline V gives CDR1 SGHNT, CDR2 YYREEE (reference sequence). DNA of the CDR3: TGTGCCAGCAGTTCCGTAGCGGGAGGGCCGAATGAGCAGTTCTTC. Translated, it gives CASSSVAGGPNEQFF.

This clonotype turned up a few times. The rearrangement joins TRBV28 to TRBJ2-7, with D unclear. The CDR3 runs to 13 residues. Germline V lookup: CDR1 MDHEN, CDR2 SYDVKM. V lost 8 bases and J 0 bases, leaving 11 bases between the germline ends. This CDR3 is CASSTRSSYEQYF. The CDR3 DNA reads TGTGCCAGCTCGACCCGAAGCTCCTACGAGCAGTACTTC.

In its sample, this clonotype was seen a few times. V and J are TRBV18 and TRBJ2-7; no clear D gene. CDR1 KGHSH and CDR2 LQKENI come from the germline V gene. The CDR3 sequence is 13 residues long. V lost 3 bases, J lost 1 base, and 7 bases lay in between. The CDR3 loop is CASSPGASYEQYF. CDR3 nucleotide sequence: TGTGCCAGCTCACCTGGAGCGTCCTACGAGCAGTACTTC.

This chain links TRBV7-8 with TRBJ1-6; the D is unclear. This CDR3 has 14 residues. The V gene's germline CDR1 is SGHVS and CDR2 FQNEAQ. The V and J ends lost 1 base and 9 bases respectively, with 10 bases between them. CDR3 sequence reads: CASSLDDPGSPLHF. CDR3 nucleotides: TGTGCCAGCAGCTTAGATGACCCAGGTTCACCCCTCCACTTT.

V usage is TRBV20-1 and J usage is TRBJ2-7, with TRBD1 matching 8 bases. The CDR3 runs to 13 residues. J gave up 1 base and V 4 bases, and 3 bases lay outside the gene matches. Germline CDR1 reads DFQATT; CDR2 reads SNEGSKA (reference sequence). The CDR3 reads CSAMDRASYEQYF. In DNA form, the CDR3 reads TGCAGTGCTATGGACAGGGCTTCCTACGAGCAGTACTTC.

The rearrangement joins TRBV30 to TRBJ2-5, with unresolved D. Germline assignment: CDR1 GTSNPN and CDR2 SVGIG (reference sequence). The CDR3 length is 10 residues. The germline V and J ends were trimmed by 6 bases and 3 bases, with 5 bases remaining between them. This CDR3 is CACRKETQYF. The DNA of the CDR3 is TGTGCCTGTAGAAAAGAGACCCAGTACTTC.